This T cell receptor beta chain was sequenced in a study of cytomegalovirus exposure and HLA in healthy donors. Findings and limits, study-wide: A prior analysis recorded that most TCR beta V segments were productive about 87% or about 30% of the time.

Concerning this clone itself: What it recognizes is unknown.

Germline V lookup: CDR1 SGDLS, CDR2 YYNGEE. J was trimmed by 11 bases and V by 4 bases; bases with no gene match: 19. The CDR3 extends over 17 amino acids. The PCR used 60 Vbeta and 13 Jbeta primers. Generated by immunoSEQ multiplex PCR, the TCRdb table keeps only in-frame clones and is missing some. The sample yields 100,000 to 150,000 clones, roughly 80% seen once. The donors gave bone marrow, and they were healthy. The chain carries TRBV9 and TRBJ1-1; TRBD1 matches at 11 bases. This clonotype originated in a man between 18 and 29 years old in good health and CMV-seropositive. The sequenced material came from PBMCs. The CDR3 sequence: CASSPQSGTGGFLGAFF. Here the CDR3 DNA reads TGTGCCAGCAGCCCCCAATCGGGGACAGGGGGGTTTCTCGGGGCTTTCTTT.